This T cell receptor (beta chain) came from a study of T cell repertoires in aging, cancer and after chemotherapy. TRB rearrangements spanning V, D and J were amplified using mixed TRB-A/B primers. MiXCR, run by TCRdb on the multiplex PCR reads, gives a single entry per CDR3 protein. The sample yields around 6,000 distinct CDR3 sequences, about 36% seen once. Of note for this clonotype: What it recognizes is unknown.

The CDR3 sequence is 16 residues long. Germline V gene lookup returns CDR1 LNHDA and CDR2 SQIVND (reference sequence). V lost 9 bases, J lost 1 base, and 20 bases lay in between. Notes on the study in general: Lymphoid organ infiltration in hematological cancer patients may impair thymic emigration or peripheral T cell expansion. Healthy donors lost TCR diversity with age mainly through richness, cancer patients through richness and evenness. Rebound thymic output was suggested by rising median generation probability during chemotherapy in each cancer cohort. Untreated cancer patients had significantly lower blood TCR diversity than age-matched healthy donors.

TCR beta rearrangements were amplified from peripheral blood genomic DNA. V gene TRBV19 combines with J gene TRBJ2-3; the D gene is possibly TRBD1 (5 bases). Specimen: blood. The receptor comes from a human donor with a blood cancer. In DNA, the CDR3 is TGTGCCAGCAGTTACCCTAGGGGTTGGGGCACAGATACGCAGTATTTT. Translating gives CASSYPRGWGTDTQYF.